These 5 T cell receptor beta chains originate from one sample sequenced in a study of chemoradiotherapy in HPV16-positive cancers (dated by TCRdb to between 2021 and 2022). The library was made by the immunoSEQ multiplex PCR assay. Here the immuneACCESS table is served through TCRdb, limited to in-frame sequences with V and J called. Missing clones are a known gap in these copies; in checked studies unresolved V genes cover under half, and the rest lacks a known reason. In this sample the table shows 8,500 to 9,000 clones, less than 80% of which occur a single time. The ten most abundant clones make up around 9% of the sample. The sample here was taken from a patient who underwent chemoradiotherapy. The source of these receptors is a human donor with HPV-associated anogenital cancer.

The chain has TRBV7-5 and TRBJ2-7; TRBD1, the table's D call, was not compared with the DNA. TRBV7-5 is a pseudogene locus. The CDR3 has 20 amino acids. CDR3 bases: TGTGTCAGAAGCTTAGGAAGTGAGGACAGGGGCGTTATGGGGATCTACGAGCAGTACTTC. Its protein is CVRSLGSEDRGVMGIYEQYF.

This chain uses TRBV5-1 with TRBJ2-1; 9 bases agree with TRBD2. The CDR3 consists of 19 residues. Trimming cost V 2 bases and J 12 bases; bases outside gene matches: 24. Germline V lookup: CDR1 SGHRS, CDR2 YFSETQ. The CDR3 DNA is TGCGCCAGCAGCTTTGGGGGGGTCATAGCGGGGGCTCACATGCATGGGCAGTTCTTC. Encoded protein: CASSFGGVIAGAHMHGQFF. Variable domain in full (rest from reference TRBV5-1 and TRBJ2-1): KAGVTQTPRYLIKTRGQQVTLSCSPISGHRSVSWYQQTPGQGLQFLFEYFSETQRNKGNFPGRFSGRQFSNSRSEMNVSTLELGDSALYLCASSFGGVIAGAHMHGQFFGPGTRLTVL.

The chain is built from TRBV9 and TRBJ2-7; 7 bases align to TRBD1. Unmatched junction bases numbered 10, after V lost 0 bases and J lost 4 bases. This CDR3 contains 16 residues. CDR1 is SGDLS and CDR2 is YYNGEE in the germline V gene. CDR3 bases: TGTGCCAGCAGCGTAGGCGCCACAGGGGTGATGTACGAGCAGTACTTC. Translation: CASSVGATGVMYEQYF.

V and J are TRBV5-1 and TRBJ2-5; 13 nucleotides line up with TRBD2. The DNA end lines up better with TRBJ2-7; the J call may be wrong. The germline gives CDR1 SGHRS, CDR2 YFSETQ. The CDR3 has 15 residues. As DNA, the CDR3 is TGCGCCAGCAGCTTCACTAGCGGGGGGGGGCGCGAGCAGTACTTC. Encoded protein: CASSFTSGGGREQYF.

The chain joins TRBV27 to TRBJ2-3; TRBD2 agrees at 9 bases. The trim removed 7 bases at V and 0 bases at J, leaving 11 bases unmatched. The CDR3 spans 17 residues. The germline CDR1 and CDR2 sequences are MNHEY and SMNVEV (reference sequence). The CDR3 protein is CASKILAGFSSTDTQYF. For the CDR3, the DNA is TGTGCCAGCAAAATACTAGCGGGTTTCTCTAGCACAGATACGCAGTATTTT.